The 23 T cell receptor beta chains below all came from one sample that was sequenced in a study of T cells after yellow fever vaccination. MiXCR, applied by TCRdb to the 5' RACE reads, yields one record per CDR3 protein. This table holds around 100,000 distinct CDR3 sequences, 7% to 8.5% found once. The sequencing here drew on CD8+ T cells sorted from PBMCs, taken 45 days after the yellow fever booster vaccination. The receptors here all came from a man in his thirties or forties who received the YFV17D yellow fever vaccine.

This clonotype was counted a few times. This chain uses TRBV7-9 with TRBJ1-2, with D perhaps TRBD1 (5 bases). Germline V gene sequence: CDR1 SEHNR, CDR2 FQNEAQ (reference sequence). V was shortened by 1 base and J by 2 bases, with 8 bases between the two germline ends. The CDR3 sequence is 14 residues long. CDR3 DNA sequence: TGTGCCAGCAGCTTAGGACAGAGAAACTATGGCTACACCTTC. Its translation is CASSLGQRNYGYTF. Full variable domain (remainder filled in from reference TRBV7-9 and TRBJ1-2): DTGVSQNPRHKITKRGQNVTFRCDPISEHNRLYWYRQTLGQGPEFLTYFQNEAQLEKSRLLSDRFSAERPKGSFSTLEIQRTEQGDSAMYLCASSLGQRNYGYTFGSGTRLTVV.

Many counts were recorded for this clonotype. J is TRBJ2-1 and V is TRBV6-1; the D gene could be TRBD1 or TRBD2 (7 bases each). Germline V gives CDR1 MNHNS, CDR2 SASEGT. V was cut by 5 bases and J by 5 bases, with 25 bases left in between. This CDR3 contains 18 residues. The CDR3 protein is CASSRGQGGSVFDNEQFF. The CDR3 DNA reads as TGTGCCAGCAGTAGGGGGCAGGGCGGGAGTGTATTCGACAATGAGCAGTTCTTC.

This clonotype appeared many times. CDR3 protein: CASGGGPQHF. CDR3 in DNA: TGTGCCAGCGGGGGCGGGCCCCAGCATTTT. V is TRBV6-5 and J is TRBJ1-5, with D maybe TRBD1 (6 bases). CDR1 and CDR2 (germline): MNHEY, SVGAGI. The CDR3 loop spans 10 amino acids. V was trimmed by 8 bases and J by 9 bases, leaving 8 bases between them.

The chain recombines TRBV6-1 with TRBJ2-2; 9 nucleotides align to TRBD2. The CDR3 totals 13 residues. Trimming cost V 6 bases and J 6 bases; bases outside gene matches: 2. CDR1 and CDR2 (germline): MNHNS, SASEGT. This chain's CDR3 is CASSRTSAGELFF. The CDR3 DNA reads TGTGCCAGCAGCCGGACTAGCGCCGGGGAGCTGTTTTTT.

This clonotype appeared many times. The junction departs from the called germline gene at one end, perhaps through a read error. The chain has TRBV11-2 and TRBJ2-1, with unresolved D. Germline assignment: CDR1 SGHAT and CDR2 FQNNGV. The CDR3 spans 11 residues. Here the CDR3 reads CASSLENEQFF. The CDR3 nucleotides read TGTGCCAGCAGTTTAGAAAATGAGCAGTTCTTC.

This clonotype occurred many times. This rearrangement joins TRBV4-3 to TRBJ2-4; no definite D call. The CDR3 has 15 amino acids. The germline V and J ends were trimmed by 0 bases and 1 base, with 7 bases remaining between them. The germline CDR1 and CDR2 sequences are LGHNA and YSLEER. CDR3 loop: CASSQEPTAKNIQYF. The CDR3 DNA reads TGCGCCAGCAGCCAAGAGCCGACTGCCAAAAACATTCAGTACTTC.

The count of this clonotype is one. A much larger clone is a single base away; this may be a read error. The V call is TRBV6-5, the J call TRBJ2-3; D might be TRBD1 or TRBD2, each matching 5 bases. The CDR3 spans 16 residues. Germline V CDR1 and CDR2: MNHEY, SVGAGI. V lost 0 bases and J 6 bases, leaving 16 bases between the germline ends. The CDR3 region is CASSYSVEGWNDTQYF. CDR3 coding DNA: TGTGCCAGCAGTTACTCGGTTGAGGGGTGGAACGATACGCAGTATTTT.

This clonotype was recorded a few times. The CDR3 DNA reads as TGCGCCAGCAGCCAAGGGCAGGGCCTTTCTGGAAACACCATATATTTT. It is translated as CASSQGQGLSGNTIYF. This rearrangement joins TRBV4-3 to TRBJ1-3; the D gene is possibly TRBD1 (5 bases). The CDR3 covers 16 residues. Germline CDR1 and CDR2: LGHNA and YSLEER. V was clipped by 1 base and J by 1 base, with 11 bases between them.

This clonotype has ten or more counts. V is TRBV4-3 and J is TRBJ2-7; the D is unclear. V shed 1 base and J shed 3 bases, with 10 bases lying between them. The CDR3 length is 14 residues. Germline V CDR1 and CDR2: LGHNA, YSLEER. The CDR3 here is CASSQGSGYYEQYF. CDR3 nucleotides: TGCGCCAGCAGCCAAGGGTCAGGCTACTACGAGCAGTACTTC.

This clonotype was observed many times. V gene TRBV6-6 combines with J gene TRBJ2-1; the D is unclear. The CDR3 is 13 amino acids. In germline, CDR1 is MNHNY, CDR2 SVGAGI (reference sequence). V lost 5 bases, J lost 9 bases, and 14 bases lay in between. This chain's CDR3 is CASSPILVLEQFF. CDR3 DNA: TGTGCCAGCAGTCCGATTTTGGTGCTTGAGCAGTTCTTC.

The V and J genes are TRBV4-3 and TRBJ1-6; D unresolved. Trimming took 1 base from V and 4 from J, leaving 8 bases between them. Germline CDR1 reads LGHNA; CDR2 reads YSLEER. This CDR3 is built from 15 residues. In DNA form, the CDR3 reads TGCGCCAGCAGCCAAGGACCAGATTATAATTCACCCCTCCACTTT. Its protein product is CASSQGPDYNSPLHF.

Remarks on this clonotype: This may arise from a read error, as a much more abundant clone is one base away. The chain uses TRBV29-1 and TRBJ2-1; a weak D match, TRBD2 (6 bases). The CDR3 length is 14 residues. Germline V gives CDR1 SQVTM, CDR2 ANQGSEA. In DNA, the CDR3 is TGCAGCCTTGAAGATAGGACTACCTACAATGAGCAGTTCTTC. It encodes CSLEDRTTYNEQFF.

This clonotype has at least ten counts. The chain recombines TRBV6-2 or TRBV6-3 with TRBJ1-5; 7 bases line up with TRBD1. Germline CDR1 and CDR2: MNHEY and SVGEGT. Trimming took 8 bases from V and 12 from J; bases not matched to a gene: 22. The CDR3 is 16 residues long. As DNA, the CDR3 is TGTGCCAGCGGGCCCTCGGGACAGAGCTTGACCCCCGGCCAGCATTTT. It is translated as CASGPSGQSLTPGQHF.

In this sample, this clonotype turned up many times. The chain employs TRBV27 and TRBJ1-1, with 7 bases matching TRBD1. The CDR3 is 14 residues long. Unmatched junction bases numbered 2, after V lost 0 bases and J lost 4 bases. The germline V gene encodes CDR1 MNHEY and CDR2 SMNVEV (reference sequence). CDR3 region: CASSLSHRGTEAFF. As DNA, the CDR3 is TGTGCCAGCAGTTTATCGCACAGGGGCACTGAAGCTTTCTTT.

There are many counts of this clonotype. This chain connects TRBV25-1 to TRBJ1-4; D ambiguous. Germline V CDR1 and CDR2: MGHDK, SYGVNS. The CDR3 runs 13 residues. Trimming took 6 bases from V and 15 from J, leaving 20 bases between them. The CDR3: CASSHGNVGQVFF. Here the CDR3 DNA reads TGTGCCAGCAGCCATGGGAATGTGGGTCAGGTGTTTTTT.

This clonotype came up many times. The chain recombines TRBV7-9 with TRBJ2-3, with D perhaps matching TRBD1 (5 bases). V was trimmed by 1 base and J by 6 bases, leaving 17 bases between them. This CDR3 has 16 amino acids. Germline V gene lookup returns CDR1 SEHNR and CDR2 FQNEAQ (reference sequence). For the CDR3, the DNA is TGTGCCAGCAGCTTAGACCCAGGGCTCCATCGGGATACGCAGTATTTT. This gives the protein CASSLDPGLHRDTQYF.

This clonotype was seen ten or more times. The gene calls are TRBV9 and TRBJ2-7; 7 nucleotides line up with TRBD1. The CDR3 totals 16 residues. CDR1 SGDLS and CDR2 YYNGEE come from the germline V gene. Trimming removed 4 bases from V and 6 bases from J; junction bases left unmatched: 16. The chain's CDR3 is CASSSGSRDRIGEQYF. CDR3 sequence (DNA): TGTGCCAGCAGCTCCGGAAGCCGGGACAGAATCGGCGAGCAGTACTTC.

This clonotype came up many times. The chain employs TRBV29-1 and TRBJ2-5, with 8 bases aligning to TRBD1. This CDR3 has 13 amino acids. Germline V gene lookup returns CDR1 SQVTM and CDR2 ANQGSEA. With V trimmed by 4 bases and J by 3 bases, 4 bases remained unmatched. As DNA, the CDR3 is TGCAGCGTTGCAGGGGGCGCAAAAGAGACCCAGTACTTC. Translating it yields CSVAGGAKETQYF.

In regard to this clonotype: Possible read error: a much larger clone is one base away. V gene TRBV5-1 combines with J gene TRBJ2-3; D remains unclear. The germline gives CDR1 SGHRS, CDR2 YFSETQ. Trimming took 1 base from V and 1 from J, leaving 13 bases between them. This CDR3 is 16 amino acids long. CDR3 coding DNA: TGCGCCAGCAGCTTGAATGTGGGGTCTGGCACAGATACGCAGTATTTT. Translating gives CASSLNVGSGTDTQYF.

This clonotype appeared many times. The chain couples TRBV29-1 to TRBJ2-1; 8 bases align to TRBD2. CDR1 is SQVTM, CDR2 ANQGSEA, per germline. J lost 2 bases, V lost 3 bases, and 3 bases had no gene match. This CDR3 is built from 14 residues. The CDR3 is CSVEIAGTYNEQFF. CDR3 coding DNA: TGCAGCGTTGAGATAGCGGGGACCTACAATGAGCAGTTCTTC.

This clonotype appeared many times. The chain links TRBV9 to TRBJ2-7, with D maybe TRBD2 (5 bases). Germline lookup yields CDR1 SGDLS and CDR2 YYNGEE. The CDR3 is 15 amino acids. Trimming cost V 0 bases and J 0 bases, with 10 bases left between them. The CDR3 is CASSVEASSSYEQYF. DNA of the CDR3: TGTGCCAGCAGCGTAGAAGCTAGCAGCTCCTACGAGCAGTACTTC.

The chain recombines TRBV7-6 with TRBJ2-1; tentative D call: TRBD2 (6 bases). The CDR3 consists of 15 residues. V gave up 0 bases and J gave up 3 bases, with 9 bases separating them. Germline loops: CDR1 SGHVS, CDR2 FNYEAQ. CDR3 residues: CASSLAEGLYNEQFF. DNA for the CDR3: TGTGCCAGCAGCTTAGCGGAGGGACTCTACAATGAGCAGTTCTTC.

A few counts support this clonotype. V is TRBV15 and J is TRBJ2-7; TRBD2 matches at 7 bases. The CDR3 totals 12 residues. V was pared by 5 bases and J by 3 bases, with 1 base of the junction left unmatched. Looked up from germline, CDR1 is LNHNV and CDR2 is YYDKDF (reference sequence). CDR3 bases: TGTGCCACCAGCTGGGGGGGCTACGAGCAGTACTTC. Translating gives CATSWGGYEQYF.